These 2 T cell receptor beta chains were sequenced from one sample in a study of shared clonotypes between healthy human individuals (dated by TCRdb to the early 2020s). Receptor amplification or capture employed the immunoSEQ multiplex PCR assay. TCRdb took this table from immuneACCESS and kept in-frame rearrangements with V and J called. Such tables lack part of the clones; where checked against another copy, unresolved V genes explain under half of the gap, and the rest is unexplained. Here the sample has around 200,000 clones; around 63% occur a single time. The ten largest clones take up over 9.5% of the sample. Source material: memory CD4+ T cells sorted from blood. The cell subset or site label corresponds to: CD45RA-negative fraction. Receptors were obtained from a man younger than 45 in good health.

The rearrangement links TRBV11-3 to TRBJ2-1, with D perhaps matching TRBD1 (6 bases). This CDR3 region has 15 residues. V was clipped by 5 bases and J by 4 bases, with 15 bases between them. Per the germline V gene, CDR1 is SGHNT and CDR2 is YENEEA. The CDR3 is CASSIGQKGYNEQFF. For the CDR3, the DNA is TGTGCCAGCAGCATCGGACAGAAGGGTTACAATGAGCAGTTCTTC.

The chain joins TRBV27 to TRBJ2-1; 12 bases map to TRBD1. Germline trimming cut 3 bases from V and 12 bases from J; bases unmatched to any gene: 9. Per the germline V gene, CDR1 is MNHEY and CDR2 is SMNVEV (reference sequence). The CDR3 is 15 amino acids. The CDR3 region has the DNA TGTGCCAGCAGTTTCGGGACAGGGGGCCCCGTACGGCAGTTCTTC. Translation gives CASSFGTGGPVRQFF.